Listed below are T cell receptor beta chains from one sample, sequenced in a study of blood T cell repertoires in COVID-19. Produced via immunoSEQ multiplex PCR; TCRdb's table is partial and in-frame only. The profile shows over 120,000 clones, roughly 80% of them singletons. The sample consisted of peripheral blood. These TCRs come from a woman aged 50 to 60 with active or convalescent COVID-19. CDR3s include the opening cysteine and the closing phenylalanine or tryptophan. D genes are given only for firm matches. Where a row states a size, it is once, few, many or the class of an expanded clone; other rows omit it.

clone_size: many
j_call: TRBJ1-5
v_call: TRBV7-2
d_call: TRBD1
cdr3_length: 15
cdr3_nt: TGTGCCAGCAGCCCAACAGCAGGGGGCCACCAGCCCCAGCATTTT
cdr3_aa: CASSPTAGGHQPQHF

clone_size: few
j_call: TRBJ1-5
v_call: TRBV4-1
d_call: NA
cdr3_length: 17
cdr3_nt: TGCGCCAGCAGCCAAGTCCGGGACCAGGGGCCGGACCAGCCCCAGCATTTT
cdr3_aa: CASSQVRDQGPDQPQHF

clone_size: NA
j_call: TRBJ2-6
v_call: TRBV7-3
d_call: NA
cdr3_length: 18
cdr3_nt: TGTGCCAGCAGCTTAGGTCAGGACTGGGTGACTGGGGCCAACGTCCTGACTTTC
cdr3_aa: CASSLGQDWVTGANVLTF

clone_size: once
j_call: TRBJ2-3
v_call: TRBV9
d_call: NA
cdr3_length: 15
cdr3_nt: TGTGCCAGCAGCCCGGGGGTGCTACCCCCAGATACGCAGTATTTT
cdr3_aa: CASSPGVLPPDTQYF

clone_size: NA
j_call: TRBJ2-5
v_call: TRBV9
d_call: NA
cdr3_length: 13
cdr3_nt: TGTGCCAGCACCGGTATAGGGGAAGAGACCCAGTACTTC
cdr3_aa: CASTGIGEETQYF

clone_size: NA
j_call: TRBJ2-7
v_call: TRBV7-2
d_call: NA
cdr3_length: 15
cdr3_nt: TGTGCCAGCAGCTTAGGGGCAGGGCCGACCTACGAGCAGTACTTC
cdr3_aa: CASSLGAGPTYEQYF

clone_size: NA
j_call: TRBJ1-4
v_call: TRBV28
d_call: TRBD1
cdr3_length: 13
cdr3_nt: TGTGCCAGCAGTTTAAGACAGGGAGGAAAACTGTTTTTT
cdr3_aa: CASSLRQGGKLFF

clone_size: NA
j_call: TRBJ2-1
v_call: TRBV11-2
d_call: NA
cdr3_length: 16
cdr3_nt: TGTGCCAGCAGCCCACTGTATCTCGGGGGGCTGGGAGAGCAGTTCTTC
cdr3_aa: CASSPLYLGGLGEQFF

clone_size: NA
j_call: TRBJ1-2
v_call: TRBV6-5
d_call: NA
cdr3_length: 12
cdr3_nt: TGTGCCAGCCGAGGGTACAACTATGGCTACACCTTC
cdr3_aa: CASRGYNYGYTF

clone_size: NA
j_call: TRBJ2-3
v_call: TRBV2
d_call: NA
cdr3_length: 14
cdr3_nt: TGTGCCAGCAGGCCGGACACCCACACAGATACGCAGTATTTT
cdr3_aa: CASRPDTHTDTQYF

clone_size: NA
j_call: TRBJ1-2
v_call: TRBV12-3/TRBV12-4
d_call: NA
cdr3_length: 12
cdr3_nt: TGTGCCAGCAGTTTGGGCAGGTCTGGCTACACCTTC
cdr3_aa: CASSLGRSGYTF

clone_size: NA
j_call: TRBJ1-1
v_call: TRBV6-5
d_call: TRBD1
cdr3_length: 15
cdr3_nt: TGTGCCAGCAGTTACGACGACAGGGGCGCGGCCCAAGCTTTCTTT
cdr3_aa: CASSYDDRGAAQAFF

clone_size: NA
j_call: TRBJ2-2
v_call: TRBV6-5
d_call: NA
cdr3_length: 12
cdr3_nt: TGTGCCAGCGGAAAAATGAGGGGGGAGCTGTTTTTT
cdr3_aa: CASGKMRGELFF

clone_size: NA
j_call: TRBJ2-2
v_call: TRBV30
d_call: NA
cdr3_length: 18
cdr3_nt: TGTGCCTGGAGTGTACAGCTGGACACCCCCTCGAACACCGGGGAGCTGTTTTTT
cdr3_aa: CAWSVQLDTPSNTGELFF

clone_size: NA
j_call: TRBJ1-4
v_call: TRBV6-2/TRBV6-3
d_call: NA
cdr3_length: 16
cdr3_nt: TGTGCCAGCAGCCCTGGGGGTGGAGGGACTAATGAAAAACTGTTTTTT
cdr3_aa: CASSPGGGGTNEKLFF

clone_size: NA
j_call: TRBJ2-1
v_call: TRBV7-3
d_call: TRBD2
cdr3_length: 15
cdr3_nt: TGTGCCAGCAGCTCTAGCGGGAGGGGGCACAATGAGCAGTTCTTC
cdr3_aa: CASSSSGRGHNEQFF

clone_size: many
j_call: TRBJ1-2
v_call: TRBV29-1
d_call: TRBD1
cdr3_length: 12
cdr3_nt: TGCAGCGTTGGCGGACAGGCGCATGGCTACACCTTC
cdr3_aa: CSVGGQAHGYTF

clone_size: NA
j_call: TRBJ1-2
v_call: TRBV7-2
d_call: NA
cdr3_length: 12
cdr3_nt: TGTGCCAGCAGAGATGCAGGGGACGGCTACACCTTC
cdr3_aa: CASRDAGDGYTF

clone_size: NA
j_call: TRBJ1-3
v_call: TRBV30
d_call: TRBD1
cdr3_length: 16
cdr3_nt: TGTGCCTGGAGTGTTGGGACAGGGGTTTCTGGAAACACCATATATTTT
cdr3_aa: CAWSVGTGVSGNTIYF

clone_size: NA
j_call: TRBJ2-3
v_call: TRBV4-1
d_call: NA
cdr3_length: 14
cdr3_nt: TGCGCCAGCAGCCAGGGCCCGATCCCAGATACGCAGTATTTT
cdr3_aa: CASSQGPIPDTQYF

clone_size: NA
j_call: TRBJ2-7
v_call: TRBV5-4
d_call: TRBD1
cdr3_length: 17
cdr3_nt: TGTGCCAGCAGCGTCGGACAGGGGGTCCTCATTGGGTACGAGCAGTACTTC
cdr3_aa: CASSVGQGVLIGYEQYF

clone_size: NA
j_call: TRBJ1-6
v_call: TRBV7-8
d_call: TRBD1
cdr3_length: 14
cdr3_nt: TGTGCCAGCAGCCCCGACAGGGTAAATTCACCCCTCCACTTT
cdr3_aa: CASSPDRVNSPLHF

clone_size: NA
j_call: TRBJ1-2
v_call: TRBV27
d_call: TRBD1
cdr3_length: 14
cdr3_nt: TGTGCCAGCAGTTTATCGAGACAGGGTTATGGCTACACCTTC
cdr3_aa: CASSLSRQGYGYTF

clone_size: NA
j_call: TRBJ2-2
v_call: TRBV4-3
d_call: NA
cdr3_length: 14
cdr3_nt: TGCGCCAGCAGCCGGGACACCAACACCGGGGAGCTGTTTTTT
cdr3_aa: CASSRDTNTGELFF

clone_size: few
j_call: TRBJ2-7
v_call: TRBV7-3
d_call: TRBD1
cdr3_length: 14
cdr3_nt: TGTGCCAGCAGCCAGACAGGGGACCCCTACGAGCAGTACTTC
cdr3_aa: CASSQTGDPYEQYF

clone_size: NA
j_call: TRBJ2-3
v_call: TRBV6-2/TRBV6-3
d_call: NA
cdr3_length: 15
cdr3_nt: TGTGCCAGCAGTTACGACGGAGCTAGCACAGATACGCAGTATTTT
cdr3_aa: CASSYDGASTDTQYF

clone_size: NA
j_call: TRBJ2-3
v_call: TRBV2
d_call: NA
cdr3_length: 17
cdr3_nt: TGTGCCAGCAGTGAAGCGGGACTTATACGGGGCACAGATACGCAGTATTTT
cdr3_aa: CASSEAGLIRGTDTQYF

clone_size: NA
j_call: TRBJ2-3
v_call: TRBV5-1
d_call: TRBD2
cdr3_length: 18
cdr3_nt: TGCGCCAGCAGCTTGGGACTAGCGGGAGGGCCGGGCACAGATACGCAGTATTTT
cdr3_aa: CASSLGLAGGPGTDTQYF

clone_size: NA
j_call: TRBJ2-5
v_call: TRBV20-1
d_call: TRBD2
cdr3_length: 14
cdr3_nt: TGCAGTGCTAGTGCAACTAGCGGACAAGAGACCCAGTACTTC
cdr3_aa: CSASATSGQETQYF

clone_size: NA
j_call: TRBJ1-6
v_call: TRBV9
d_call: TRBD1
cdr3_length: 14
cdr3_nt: TGTGCCACAGACGGGACAGGGTTTAATTCACCCCTCCACTTT
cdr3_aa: CATDGTGFNSPLHF

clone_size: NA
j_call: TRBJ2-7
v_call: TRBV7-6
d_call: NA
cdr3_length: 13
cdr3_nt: TGTGCCAGCAGCTTAAGCGCTTACTCCGAGCAGTACTTC
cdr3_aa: CASSLSAYSEQYF

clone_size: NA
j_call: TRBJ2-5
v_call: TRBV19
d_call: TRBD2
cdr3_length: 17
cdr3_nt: TGTGCCAGTAGCCTAACCCGTAATAGCGGGGAACAAGAGACCCAGTACTTC
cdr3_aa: CASSLTRNSGEQETQYF

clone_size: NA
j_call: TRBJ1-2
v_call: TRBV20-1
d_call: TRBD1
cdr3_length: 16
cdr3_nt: TGCAGTGCTAGTTTGTTGGACAGGGTAACGGGGGATGGCTACACCTTC
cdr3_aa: CSASLLDRVTGDGYTF

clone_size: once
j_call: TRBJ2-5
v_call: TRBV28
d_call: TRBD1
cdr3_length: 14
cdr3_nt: TGTGCCAGCAGCCAGAACAGGGGGCGGAAGACCCAGTACTTC
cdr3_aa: CASSQNRGRKTQYF

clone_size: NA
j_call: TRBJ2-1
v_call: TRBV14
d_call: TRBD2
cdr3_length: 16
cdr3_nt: TGTGCCAGCAGCCAAGGAAAGGGACTAGGAAACAATGAGCAGTTCTTC
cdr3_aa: CASSQGKGLGNNEQFF

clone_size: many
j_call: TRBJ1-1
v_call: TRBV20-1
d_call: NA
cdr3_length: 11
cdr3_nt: TGCAGTGCAGGAAGAGGGGGTGAAGCTTTCTTT
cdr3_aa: CSAGRGGEAFF

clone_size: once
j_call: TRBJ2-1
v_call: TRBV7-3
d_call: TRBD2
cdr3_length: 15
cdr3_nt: TGTGCCAGCAGCTTAAATAAACAGCGGGGGCATGAGCAGTTCTTC
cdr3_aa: CASSLNKQRGHEQFF

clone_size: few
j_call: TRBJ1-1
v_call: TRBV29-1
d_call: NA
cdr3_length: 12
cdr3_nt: TGCAGCGTTTATTTGGGAGGGGCTGTGGCTTTCTTT
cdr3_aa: CSVYLGGAVAFF

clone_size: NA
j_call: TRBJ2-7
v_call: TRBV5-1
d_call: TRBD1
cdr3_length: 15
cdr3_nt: TGCGCCAGCAGCTTGGATCTCAGGGGGACGGGGGAGCAGTACTTC
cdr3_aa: CASSLDLRGTGEQYF

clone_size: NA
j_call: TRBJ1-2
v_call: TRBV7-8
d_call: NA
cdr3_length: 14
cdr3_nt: TGTGCCAGCAGCTTAGGAGACATTAACTATGGCTACACCTTC
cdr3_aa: CASSLGDINYGYTF

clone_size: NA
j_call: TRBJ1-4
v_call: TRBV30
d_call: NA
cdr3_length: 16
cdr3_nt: TGTGCCTGGAGTGTACGAGGTGGAACAGGGACTGAAAAACTGTTTTTT
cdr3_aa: CAWSVRGGTGTEKLFF

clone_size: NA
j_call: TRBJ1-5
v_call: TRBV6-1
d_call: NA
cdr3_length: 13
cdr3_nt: TGTGCCAGCAGTGAACAGGTTAATCAGCCCCAGCATTTT
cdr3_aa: CASSEQVNQPQHF

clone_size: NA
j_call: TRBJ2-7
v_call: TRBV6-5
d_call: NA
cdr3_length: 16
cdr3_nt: TGTGCCAGCAGTTACTCGATATGGGACTCTTCCTACGAGCAGTACTTC
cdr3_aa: CASSYSIWDSSYEQYF

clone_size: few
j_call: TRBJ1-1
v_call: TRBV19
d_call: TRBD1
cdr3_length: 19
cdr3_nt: TGTGCCAGTAGTGCGAACCCCCGGGACAGAAAACCTAGTAACACTGAAGCTTTCTTT
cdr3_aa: CASSANPRDRKPSNTEAFF

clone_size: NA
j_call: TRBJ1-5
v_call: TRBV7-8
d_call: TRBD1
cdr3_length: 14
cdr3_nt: TGTGCCAGCAGCCAGGACAGGGCCGACCAGCCCCAGCATTTT
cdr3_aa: CASSQDRADQPQHF

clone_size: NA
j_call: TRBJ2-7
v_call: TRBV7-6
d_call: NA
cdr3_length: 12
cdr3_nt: TGTGCCAGCAGCCACACAGGTTACGAGCAGTACTTC
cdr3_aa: CASSHTGYEQYF

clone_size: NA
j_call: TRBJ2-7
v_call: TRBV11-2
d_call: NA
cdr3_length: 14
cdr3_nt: TGTGCCAGCACTTGGGGCTTTAGCTCCTACGAGCAGTACTTC
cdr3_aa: CASTWGFSSYEQYF